This is a list of T cell receptor beta chains from one sample in a study of T-cell reconstitution after alpha-beta-depleted transplantation in children. MiXCR, run by TCRdb on the PCR reads, gives a single entry per CDR3 protein. The repertoire includes around 670,000 distinct CDR3 sequences, roughly 14% of them detected once, and around 0.79% sits in the top ten. Material: PBMCs, obtained before TCRalphabeta/CD19-depleted stem cell transplant. These receptors were collected from a girl aged 2-9 years with congenital amegakaryocytic thrombocytopenia, due to receive a stem cell transplant. CDR3s include the opening cysteine and the closing phenylalanine or tryptophan. Fields, in order: J gene, V gene, D gene, clone size, CDR3 DNA, CDR3 protein. A D gene is named only where the DNA matches it firmly. Rows give clone size only sometimes, using once, few, many, or a class for an expanded clone.

j_call: TRBJ1-5
v_call: TRBV20-1
d_call: -
clone_size: few
cdr3_nt: TGCAGTGCTAGACCCGGGCGGGGGAAGGGGCAGCCCCAGCATTTT
cdr3_aa: CSARPGRGKGQPQHF

j_call: TRBJ2-7
v_call: TRBV6-1
d_call: -
clone_size: -
cdr3_nt: TGTGCCAGCAGTGAAGCGCATTTAAGCCTTCGGGGGATCCACGAGCAGTACTTC
cdr3_aa: CASSEAHLSLRGIHEQYF

j_call: TRBJ2-1
v_call: TRBV20-1
d_call: TRBD2
clone_size: many
cdr3_nt: TGCAGTGCTGGGGGACTAGCGGCCTACAATGAGCAGTTCTTC
cdr3_aa: CSAGGLAAYNEQFF

j_call: TRBJ1-5
v_call: TRBV20-1
d_call: -
clone_size: few
cdr3_nt: TGCAGTGCTAATACCCTTCCGGGCCTCCCGGAGAATCAGCCCCAGCATTTT
cdr3_aa: CSANTLPGLPENQPQHF

j_call: TRBJ2-1
v_call: TRBV29-1
d_call: -
clone_size: many
cdr3_nt: TGCAGCGTTGACTTGGCCGAGGGGAATGAGCAGTTCTTC
cdr3_aa: CSVDLAEGNEQFF

j_call: TRBJ1-5
v_call: TRBV7-2
d_call: -
clone_size: many
cdr3_nt: TGTGCCAGCAGCGCCACCCAGCATCAGCCCCAGCATTTT
cdr3_aa: CASSATQHQPQHF

j_call: TRBJ2-2
v_call: TRBV6-2/TRBV6-3
d_call: -
clone_size: many
cdr3_nt: TGTGCCAGCAGTTACCCCAGGGTAACCGGGGAGCTGTTTTTT
cdr3_aa: CASSYPRVTGELFF

j_call: TRBJ2-7
v_call: TRBV5-1
d_call: -
clone_size: few
cdr3_nt: TGCGCCAGCAGCTTGTTTCCCTGGGCAGAGGCCTACGAGCAGTACTTC
cdr3_aa: CASSLFPWAEAYEQYF

j_call: TRBJ2-7
v_call: TRBV5-1
d_call: -
clone_size: many
cdr3_nt: TGCGCCAGCAGCTTGGCACAGAACTACGAGCAGTACTTC
cdr3_aa: CASSLAQNYEQYF

j_call: TRBJ1-2
v_call: TRBV28
d_call: -
clone_size: many
cdr3_nt: TGTGCCAGCAGCGGGCCGAACTATGGCTACACCTTC
cdr3_aa: CASSGPNYGYTF

j_call: TRBJ2-3
v_call: TRBV20-1
d_call: -
clone_size: -
cdr3_nt: TGCAGTGTTAGGCAAGGCGGCAGAGATACGCAGTATTTT
cdr3_aa: CSVRQGGRDTQYF

j_call: TRBJ2-1
v_call: TRBV7-8
d_call: -
clone_size: -
cdr3_nt: TGTGCCAGCAGCCCCCATGGCGGGGTAGCGGACGCCGAGCAGTTCTTC
cdr3_aa: CASSPHGGVADAEQFF

j_call: TRBJ2-1
v_call: TRBV4-2
d_call: TRBD2
clone_size: -
cdr3_nt: TGTGCCAGCAGCCGCTCTTTCTCGGCTAGCGGGAGGAAGAGCTCCTACAATGAGCAGTTCTTC
cdr3_aa: CASSRSFSASGRKSSYNEQFF

j_call: TRBJ2-7
v_call: TRBV29-1
d_call: -
clone_size: -
cdr3_nt: TGCAGCGTTGTGTCGGGAGACACCTGCGAGCAGTACTTC
cdr3_aa: CSVVSGDTCEQYF

j_call: TRBJ2-3
v_call: TRBV30
d_call: TRBD2
clone_size: -
cdr3_nt: TGTGCCTGGAGCCTGACTAGCGCCCACACAGATACGCAGTATTTT
cdr3_aa: CAWSLTSAHTDTQYF

j_call: TRBJ2-1
v_call: TRBV14
d_call: TRBD2
clone_size: few
cdr3_nt: TGTGCCAGCAGCCAGCGTAGCGGGAGCTCCTACAATGAGCAGTTCTTC
cdr3_aa: CASSQRSGSSYNEQFF

j_call: TRBJ2-5
v_call: TRBV5-1
d_call: TRBD2
clone_size: many
cdr3_nt: TGCGCCAGCAGCATACTAGCGGGAAATGAAGAGACCCAGTACTTC
cdr3_aa: CASSILAGNEETQYF

j_call: TRBJ1-2
v_call: TRBV10-3
d_call: -
clone_size: many
cdr3_nt: TGTGCCATCAGTGAGTCGGTCAGGGGCGAGGCCGGCTACACCTTC
cdr3_aa: CAISESVRGEAGYTF

j_call: TRBJ2-1
v_call: TRBV20-1
d_call: -
clone_size: -
cdr3_nt: TGCAGTGCTCCGGGACGACCCGAGCAGTTCTTC
cdr3_aa: CSAPGRPEQFF

j_call: TRBJ2-7
v_call: TRBV20-1
d_call: -
clone_size: many
cdr3_nt: TGCAGTGCTCTCCTAGCCCCTAGGGCATCCTACGAGCAGTACTTC
cdr3_aa: CSALLAPRASYEQYF

j_call: TRBJ2-1
v_call: TRBV15
d_call: -
clone_size: -
cdr3_nt: TGTGCCACCAGCCCAACAGGGTGGACCGGTGAGCAGTTCTTC
cdr3_aa: CATSPTGWTGEQFF

j_call: TRBJ2-5
v_call: TRBV20-1
d_call: -
clone_size: -
cdr3_nt: TGCAGTGCCACCCAGTCTAGACAAGAGACCCAGTACTTC
cdr3_aa: CSATQSRQETQYF

j_call: TRBJ2-7
v_call: TRBV7-9
d_call: -
clone_size: many
cdr3_nt: TGTGCCAGCAGCTTCATCGGATCGTTGGCGGATTCCCCCTACGAGCAGTACTTC
cdr3_aa: CASSFIGSLADSPYEQYF

j_call: TRBJ2-1
v_call: TRBV5-1
d_call: TRBD2
clone_size: many
cdr3_nt: TGCGCCAGCAGCAACCCCGGGACTAGCTCCTACAATGAGCAGTTCTTC
cdr3_aa: CASSNPGTSSYNEQFF

j_call: TRBJ1-2
v_call: TRBV20-1
d_call: -
clone_size: many
cdr3_nt: TGCAGTGCCGCACGACCCCTTCCCTACACCTTC
cdr3_aa: CSAARPLPYTF

j_call: TRBJ2-7
v_call: TRBV4-1
d_call: -
clone_size: many
cdr3_nt: TGCGCCAGCAGCCAAGAGGCAGTCAGCTACGAGCAGTACTTC
cdr3_aa: CASSQEAVSYEQYF

j_call: TRBJ2-2
v_call: TRBV29-1
d_call: TRBD1
clone_size: many
cdr3_nt: TGCAGCGTTGGTGCAGGGGGCAACACCGGGGAGCTGTTTTTT
cdr3_aa: CSVGAGGNTGELFF

j_call: TRBJ2-2
v_call: TRBV27
d_call: TRBD2
clone_size: many
cdr3_nt: TGTGCCACCGGACTAGCGGGCACCGGGGAGCTGTTTTTT
cdr3_aa: CATGLAGTGELFF

j_call: TRBJ1-3
v_call: TRBV28
d_call: -
clone_size: -
cdr3_nt: TGTGCCAGCAGTATCCGGACCGACGGTGGAAACACCATATATTTT
cdr3_aa: CASSIRTDGGNTIYF

j_call: TRBJ2-7
v_call: TRBV29-1
d_call: -
clone_size: many
cdr3_nt: TGCAGCGTTGAGGCCTTCAGAGGGGGTCGCTACGAGCAGTACTTC
cdr3_aa: CSVEAFRGGRYEQYF

j_call: TRBJ2-3
v_call: TRBV5-1
d_call: -
clone_size: many
cdr3_nt: TGCGCCAGCAGCTTGTTACAAGATACGCAGTATTTT
cdr3_aa: CASSLLQDTQYF

j_call: TRBJ2-7
v_call: TRBV20-1
d_call: TRBD2
clone_size: -
cdr3_nt: TGCAGTGCTGCCGGGACTAGCGCGACCTACGAGCTGTACTTC
cdr3_aa: CSAAGTSATYELYF

j_call: TRBJ2-3
v_call: TRBV11-2
d_call: TRBD2
clone_size: few
cdr3_nt: TGTGCCAGCAGCCTCCGCCTGACTAGCGGGGCCACAGATACGCAGTATTTT
cdr3_aa: CASSLRLTSGATDTQYF

j_call: TRBJ2-1
v_call: TRBV5-1
d_call: TRBD2
clone_size: -
cdr3_nt: TGCGCCAGCAGCCCGGGACTAGCGGGAGGGCCGTACAATGAGCAGTTCTTC
cdr3_aa: CASSPGLAGGPYNEQFF

j_call: TRBJ1-1
v_call: TRBV4-2
d_call: -
clone_size: many
cdr3_nt: TGTGCCAGCAGCCAAGTAGTCCCATTTGGGGCTGAAGCTTTCTTT
cdr3_aa: CASSQVVPFGAEAFF

j_call: TRBJ2-4
v_call: TRBV12-3/TRBV12-4
d_call: TRBD1
clone_size: -
cdr3_nt: TGTGCCAGCAGTTTCCCCGTTGACAGGGAAACCAAAAACATTCAGTACTTC
cdr3_aa: CASSFPVDRETKNIQYF

j_call: TRBJ2-6
v_call: TRBV5-1
d_call: -
clone_size: -
cdr3_nt: TGCGCCAGCAGCTTTGGAGTATCCTCTGGGGCCAACGTCCTGACTTTC
cdr3_aa: CASSFGVSSGANVLTF

j_call: TRBJ2-7
v_call: TRBV6-1
d_call: -
clone_size: few
cdr3_nt: TGTGCCAGCAGTGAATTTGTCTCCCAGTACTTC
cdr3_aa: CASSEFVSQYF

j_call: TRBJ1-2
v_call: TRBV5-1
d_call: TRBD1
clone_size: few
cdr3_nt: TGCGCCAGCAGCTTGGGACAGGGAGAAGGCGGCTACACCTTC
cdr3_aa: CASSLGQGEGGYTF

j_call: TRBJ2-3
v_call: TRBV29-1
d_call: -
clone_size: many
cdr3_nt: TGCAGCGTTGAAGTCGCCGGGCTGGGAGATACGCAGTATTTT
cdr3_aa: CSVEVAGLGDTQYF

j_call: TRBJ2-7
v_call: TRBV11-2
d_call: TRBD2
clone_size: -
cdr3_nt: TGTGCCAGCAGCCCGGGTGGACTAGCGGGAGTGTACCCGTCCTCCTACGAGCAGTACTTC
cdr3_aa: CASSPGGLAGVYPSSYEQYF

j_call: TRBJ2-1
v_call: TRBV2
d_call: -
clone_size: -
cdr3_nt: TGTGCCAGCCTCCTCGGCTACTCCTACAATGAGCAGTTCTTC
cdr3_aa: CASLLGYSYNEQFF

j_call: TRBJ1-4
v_call: TRBV15
d_call: -
clone_size: many
cdr3_nt: TGTGCCACCAGCAGAGGGTCCGAAAACAGGGTTTTT
cdr3_aa: CATSRGSENRVF

j_call: TRBJ2-2
v_call: TRBV20-1
d_call: TRBD1
clone_size: many
cdr3_nt: TGCAGTGCTAGAATGGACAGGGGTTCCGGGGAGCTGTTTTTT
cdr3_aa: CSARMDRGSGELFF

j_call: TRBJ1-1
v_call: TRBV2
d_call: TRBD1
clone_size: many
cdr3_nt: TGTGCCAGCAGTGAAAGGACAGGGTGGGTAACTGAAGCTTTCTTT
cdr3_aa: CASSERTGWVTEAFF

j_call: TRBJ2-1
v_call: TRBV7-2
d_call: -
clone_size: few
cdr3_nt: TGTGCCAGCAGCTTCGATTTTGACAATGAGCAGTTCTTC
cdr3_aa: CASSFDFDNEQFF

j_call: TRBJ2-1
v_call: TRBV5-1
d_call: -
clone_size: many
cdr3_nt: TGCGCCAGCAGCCCGGGACTGCTAATCTCCTACAATGAGCAGTTCTTC
cdr3_aa: CASSPGLLISYNEQFF

j_call: TRBJ2-1
v_call: TRBV12-3/TRBV12-4
d_call: -
clone_size: -
cdr3_nt: TGTGCCAGCAGTCCATACGGGGGCTCCTACAGTGAGCAGTTCTTC
cdr3_aa: CASSPYGGSYSEQFF

j_call: TRBJ2-7
v_call: TRBV7-9
d_call: -
clone_size: many
cdr3_nt: TGTGCCAGCAGCTCCTACAGGGTTTACGAGCAGTACTTC
cdr3_aa: CASSSYRVYEQYF